A single TCR beta chain is shown here with its context. As yet, its antigen is unknown. The data stem from a study of cytomegalovirus exposure and HLA in healthy donors. The wider study: Among the 350 to 500 donors who were genotyped, about 80% fell in the genetic ancestry cluster that is associated with self-reported Caucasian donors. Regarding the study as a whole: It was in a later analysis that TCR association rates were seen to vary by HLA locus, highest for DRB1 and lowest for HLA-C. The authors considered a cluster of highly shared sequence variants likely to be a sequencing artifact.

The germline gives CDR1 MNHEY, CDR2 SVGAGI. This CDR3 has 15 residues. V was clipped by 6 bases and J by 5 bases, with 16 bases between them. In the PCR, 60 Vbeta and 13 Jbeta primers were used. Generated by immunoSEQ multiplex PCR, the TCRdb table keeps only in-frame clones and is missing some. This sample contains around 70,000 clones. Each donor was nominally healthy when sampled (though unrecorded immune exposures were likely). This sequence was found in a woman in her 30s in good health and CMV-seronegative. Sequenced sample: PBMCs. The chain is built from TRBV6-5 and TRBJ1-4; D perhaps matches TRBD1 (5 bases). CDR3 nucleotides: TGTGCCAGCAGACTTCGGACAAAGGGGAATGAAAAACTGTTTTTT. Its translation is CASRLRTKGNEKLFF.